A single sample is the source of the 23 T cell receptor beta chains below, sequenced in a study of T-cell memory formation after mild COVID-19. TCRdb passed the 5' RACE reads through MiXCR, listing each CDR3 protein once. The table includes roughly 370,000 distinct CDR3 sequences, around a sixth detected once. The specimen was PBMCs or a T cell subset sorted from them (not recorded which). These receptors all stem from a man between 18 and 29 years old who had mild COVID-19 (a few samples of this study predate the infection). Cell type and time point are not known.

This clonotype was seen a few times. The chain joins TRBV6-5 to TRBJ2-7, with unresolved D. The CDR3 totals 13 residues. The V end was cut by 4 bases, the J end by 5 bases, with 12 bases between. CDR1 is MNHEY and CDR2 is SVGAGI in the germline V gene. The CDR3 DNA reads TGTGCCAGCAGTTCCCTTCCCGAGAACGAGCAGTACTTC. It translates to CASSSLPENEQYF.

This chain joins TRBV11-2 and TRBJ2-7, with TRBD2 as a possible D gene (5 bases). V lost 1 base, J lost 2 bases, and 12 bases lay in between. The CDR3 consists of 15 residues. Germline V CDR1 and CDR2: SGHAT, FQNNGV. The CDR3 nucleotides read TGTGCCAGCAGCTTAGTCTCGGGATCGGCCTACGAGCAGTACGTC. Amino acids: CASSLVSGSAYEQYV.

This sequence joins TRBV9 and TRBJ1-1, with a possible D match to TRBD1 (5 bases). Germline CDR1 SGDLS, CDR2 YYNGEE. Trimming left V 0 bases short and J 10 bases short, with 13 bases between. The CDR3 runs to 13 residues. For the CDR3, the DNA is TGTGCCAGCAGCGTAGCTGGGGGGACCCGAGCTTTCTTT. It translates to CASSVAGGTRAFF.

The chain employs TRBV6-5 and TRBJ1-6; D ambiguous. The germline V gene encodes CDR1 MNHEY and CDR2 SVGAGI. The CDR3 runs to 19 residues. Trimming pared 2 bases from V and 0 bases from J, leaving 17 bases between. The CDR3: CASSYLSVASSSYNSPLHF. The CDR3 DNA sequence: TGTGCCAGCAGTTACCTCTCTGTCGCCAGTAGCTCCTATAATTCACCCCTCCACTTT.

This clonotype appeared a few times. The chain links TRBV7-2 to TRBJ1-1; a possible D gene is TRBD1 (5 bases). This CDR3 has 15 amino acids. Trimming cost V 5 bases and J 1 base, with 14 bases left between them. Germline lookup yields CDR1 SGHTA and CDR2 FQGNSA. The CDR3, as DNA: TGTGCCAGCAGCCCCGACAGCGCCCAGAACACTGAAGCTTTCTTT. Its protein is CASSPDSAQNTEAFF.

This chain connects TRBV28 to TRBJ2-6; TRBD2 is a possible D gene (5 bases). Germline V CDR1 and CDR2: MDHEN, SYDVKM. CDR3 length equals 17 residues. V lost 2 bases and J lost 4, with 15 bases in between. CDR3 DNA: TGTGCCAGCAGTTTAACCCGCACTAGTACCGGGGCCAACGTCCTGACTTTC. Protein product: CASSLTRTSTGANVLTF.

Only a few counts were recorded for this clonotype. This rearrangement joins TRBV12-3 or TRBV12-4 to TRBJ1-6; D is perhaps TRBD1 (6 bases). The CDR3 length is 15 residues. V was shortened by 5 bases and J by 2 bases, with 10 bases between the two germline ends. DNA of the CDR3: TGTGCCAGCAGTCAAGGACAGACCTATAATTCACCCCTCCACTTT. It codes for CASSQGQTYNSPLHF.

The V call is TRBV5-1, the J call TRBJ2-1, with TRBD2 identical over 7 bases. Germline V CDR1 and CDR2: SGHRS, YFSETQ. CDR3 length: 14 amino acids. V lost 4 bases and J lost 5; bases outside the gene matches: 6. Written as DNA, the CDR3 is TGCGCCAGCAGCCTCAGCGGGGACGACAATGAGCAGTTCTTC. Amino acids: CASSLSGDDNEQFF.

The chain joins TRBV7-2 to TRBJ2-1, with no clear D. In germline, CDR1 is SGHTA, CDR2 FQGNSA. V was shortened by 5 bases and J by 5 bases, with 7 bases between the two germline ends. This CDR3 is built from 12 residues. The chain's CDR3 is CASSPKNNEQFF. The CDR3 bases are TGTGCCAGCAGCCCTAAAAACAATGAGCAGTTCTTC.

This clonotype was observed a few times. The rearrangement uses TRBV2 and TRBJ1-5; the D is unclear. Trimming pared 2 bases from V and 4 bases from J, leaving 21 bases between. CDR3 length: 18 residues. Germline V lookup: CDR1 SNHLY, CDR2 FYNNEI. CDR3 region: CASSELLGNLRENQPQHF. CDR3 coding DNA: TGTGCCAGCAGTGAACTTCTGGGGAACCTCCGGGAGAATCAGCCCCAGCATTTT.

This clonotype was counted a few times. This sequence joins TRBV12-3 or TRBV12-4 and TRBJ2-3; TRBD1 or TRBD2 may be the D gene (5 bases each). V lost 7 bases and J 4 bases, leaving 27 bases between the germline ends. This CDR3 has 18 residues. CDR3 DNA: TGTGCCAGCAACCCCGTACCAGGAGGCCGCCGAGGGGCAGATACGCAGTATTTT. This sequence encodes CASNPVPGGRRGADTQYF.

The V gene is TRBV4-1, the J gene TRBJ1-1, with a possible D match to TRBD1 (6 bases). CDR3 length: 15 amino acids. The germline V gene encodes CDR1 MGHRA and CDR2 YSYEKL. Trimming pared 2 bases from V and 1 base from J, leaving 11 bases between. CDR3 sequence reads: CASSQPKTGNTEAFF. Written as DNA, the CDR3 is TGCGCCAGCAGCCAACCAAAGACAGGGAACACTGAAGCTTTCTTT.

This clonotype has more than one count but fewer than ten. CDR3 residues: CASSLAPAGALGPEAFF. In nucleotides, the CDR3 is TGTGCCAGCAGCTTAGCTCCGGCAGGGGCCCTAGGCCCTGAAGCTTTCTTT. The V call is TRBV11-2, the J call TRBJ1-1, with a possible D match to TRBD1 (6 bases). Per germline, CDR1 SGHAT and CDR2 FQNNGV. The CDR3 length is 17 residues. The V and J ends lost 1 base and 6 bases respectively, with 21 bases between them.

The chain is built from TRBV29-1 and TRBJ1-5, with 8 bases fitting TRBD1. The CDR3 is 14 residues long. Germline loops: CDR1 SQVTM, CDR2 ANQGSEA. V lost 6 bases to trimming and J lost 6 bases; unmatched junction nucleotides: 10. The CDR3 sequence: CSVRAGGDGQPQHF. Written as DNA, the CDR3 is TGCAGCGTCCGAGCAGGGGGCGACGGTCAGCCCCAGCATTTT.

This clonotype was seen many times. This sequence joins TRBV4-1 and TRBJ1-5; D gene uncertain. V lost 1 base and J lost 1, with 14 bases in between. Germline loops: CDR1 MGHRA, CDR2 YSYEKL. The CDR3 totals 17 residues. CDR3 sequence: CASSQANMGLSNQPQHF. The CDR3 DNA sequence: TGCGCCAGCAGCCAAGCAAACATGGGTCTGAGCAATCAGCCCCAGCATTTT.

The genes are TRBV7-2 and TRBJ2-3; D gene unclear. The germline CDR1 and CDR2 sequences are SGHTA and FQGNSA. The CDR3 has 14 amino acids. Trimming took off 6 bases at V and 1 base at J, with 11 bases between the two ends. The CDR3 spells CASRSDFGTDTQYF. The DNA of the CDR3 is TGTGCCAGCAGAAGTGACTTCGGCACAGATACGCAGTATTTT.

The V call is TRBV24-1, the J call TRBJ2-2, with D perhaps TRBD1 (7 bases). Germline assignment: CDR1 KGHDR and CDR2 SFDVKD. The ends were cut back, 9 bases at V and 7 bases at J, with 11 bases in the middle. This CDR3 comprises 12 residues. In nucleotides, the CDR3 is TGTGCCACCTCAGGGGGGAACGGGGAGCTGTTTTTT. This codes for CATSGGNGELFF.

This clonotype was seen repeatedly, ten times or more. The CDR3 region is CASSQDWGQPQHF. The CDR3 DNA sequence: TGCGCCAGCAGCCAAGATTGGGGACAGCCCCAGCATTTT. The chain is built from TRBV4-1 and TRBJ1-5; no reliable D call. The V end lost 0 bases, the J end lost 7 bases, and 7 bases lay between the germline ends. The CDR3 loop spans 13 amino acids. CDR1 is MGHRA, CDR2 YSYEKL, per germline.

This sequence joins TRBV4-1 and TRBJ1-4, with D hard to call. Trimming stripped 4 bases from V and 0 bases from J, with 21 bases between. The CDR3 contains 19 residues. Germline V lookup: CDR1 MGHRA, CDR2 YSYEKL. DNA for the CDR3: TGCGCCAGCAGCCTCTTCAGCGGGAGGGCCCGGCCAACTAATGAAAAACTGTTTTTT. Translated, it gives CASSLFSGRARPTNEKLFF.

This clonotype has more than one count but fewer than ten. This chain uses TRBV7-9 with TRBJ2-2; D possibly corresponds to TRBD2 (5 bases). The CDR3 is 14 amino acids. CDR1 is SEHNR, CDR2 FQNEAQ, per germline (reference sequence). V lost 3 bases and J 5 bases, leaving 10 bases between the germline ends. CDR3 protein: CASSLVRRTGELFF. In DNA, the CDR3 is TGTGCCAGCAGCTTGGTTAGGAGGACCGGGGAGCTGTTTTTT.

This clonotype came up a few times. The V gene is TRBV29-1, the J gene TRBJ1-1; D gene uncertain. Germline CDR1 and CDR2: SQVTM and ANQGSEA. The CDR3 sequence is 10 residues long. The CDR3 sequence: CSGGFSEAFF. The CDR3 coding sequence is TGCAGTGGAGGGTTCTCTGAAGCTTTCTTT. The full variable domain, its missing parts supplied by reference TRBV29-1 and TRBJ1-1, is SAVISQKPSRDICQRGTSLTIQCQVDSQVTMMFWYRQQPGQSLTLIATANQGSEATYESGFVIDKFPISRPNLTFSTLTVSNMSPEDSSIYLCSGGFSEAFFGQGTRLTVV.

The chain combines TRBV6-2 or TRBV6-3 with TRBJ1-5; 7 bases line up with TRBD1. Trimming took 1 base from V and 0 from J; bases not matched to a gene: 3. Germline CDR1 reads MNHEY; CDR2 reads SVGEGT. CDR3 length: 16 residues. This CDR3 reads CASSYFPGGSNQPQHF. The CDR3 DNA reads as TGTGCCAGCAGTTACTTCCCAGGGGGTAGCAATCAGCCCCAGCATTTT.

The V and J genes are TRBV6-2 or TRBV6-3 and TRBJ2-2, with 12 positions matching TRBD2. V shed 2 bases and J 4 bases; nucleotides not matched to a gene: 2. Germline CDR1 MNHEY, CDR2 SVGEGT. This CDR3 has 16 amino acids. As DNA, the CDR3 is TGTGCCAGCAGTTACCCTAGCGGGGGGGCCACCGGGGAGCTGTTTTTT. Residues: CASSYPSGGATGELFF.